This T cell receptor (beta chain) derives from a study of blood T cell repertoires in COVID-19. Looking at the study overall: Collection of acute and convalescent COVID-19 samples took place in the United States, Italy and Spain. PBMCs, B-cell-depleted T cells, or T cells were the source of the cDNA or gDNA that made up the material.

Original analysis: Amplification of reference gene primers provided the estimated nucleated cell counts. Here immunoSEQ multiplex PCR was the method, and the copy in TCRdb shows in-frame clones only, minus some. From that table come the V and J calls and clone size; the DNA was used to work out D and trimming. The sample records 35,000 to 55,000 clones, around four fifths being singletons. This TCR was sampled from a man between 60 and 75 years old with active COVID-19. What was sequenced was peripheral blood.

The CDR3 sequence: CATSRPQGALSEAFF. In DNA form, the CDR3 reads TGTGCCACCAGCAGGCCCCAGGGGGCCCTCTCTGAAGCTTTCTTT. The V gene is TRBV15, the J gene TRBJ1-1; 8 bases are shared with TRBD1. Germline V gene sequence: CDR1 LNHNV, CDR2 YYDKDF (reference sequence). This CDR3 has 15 residues. Trimming removed 3 bases from V and 6 bases from J; junction bases left unmatched: 9.